A selection of T cell receptor beta chains follows, all from one sample in a study of blood T cell repertoires in COVID-19. Method: immunoSEQ multiplex PCR; TCRdb's copy keeps in-frame clones and lacks some. The profile covers 340,000 or so clones, with 80% to 90% appearing a single time and around 4.2% taken by the ten largest. Sequencing was performed on PBMCs or T cells enriched from blood (not recorded which). The receptors were gathered from a middle-aged woman with acute COVID-19. Each CDR3 is given with its conserved first and last residue. D genes are given only for firm matches. The size entry is marked missing in some rows and otherwise reads once, few, many or a size class.

>TRBJ2-2|NA|TRBV5-4|TRBD1
CASSLGTALTGELFF
TGTGCCAGCAGCTTAGGGACAGCTCTCACCGGGGAGCTGTTTTTT
>TRBJ1-1|once|TRBV4-3|TRBD1
CASSYYRGRGPMNTEAFF
TGCGCCAGCAGCTATTACAGGGGGCGCGGACCCATGAACACTGAAGCTTTCTTT
>TRBJ2-1|NA|TRBV7-9|NA
CASSLAGGRGEQFF
TGTGCCAGCAGCTTAGCGGGAGGAAGAGGTGAGCAGTTCTTC
>TRBJ2-4|NA|TRBV28|TRBD1
CASRPQGEKNIQYF
TGTGCCAGCAGACCGCAGGGGGAAAAAAACATTCAGTACTTC
>TRBJ2-7|NA|TRBV23-1|NA
CASSQSGNQGSTSSYEQYF
TGCGCCAGCAGTCAATCGGGTAATCAGGGGTCAACGAGCTCCTACGAGCAGTACTTC
>TRBJ2-7|NA|TRBV3-1/TRBV3-2|TRBD2
CASSQKARGLAGYEQYF
TGTGCCAGCAGCCAAAAAGCCCGGGGACTAGCTGGTTACGAGCAGTACTTC
>TRBJ1-1|once|TRBV5-4|TRBD1
CASRPRDRSNTEAFF
TGTGCCAGCAGACCCCGGGACAGATCGAACACTGAAGCTTTCTTT
>TRBJ2-5|NA|TRBV5-1|NA
CASSFEGVGTQYF
TGCGCCAGCAGCTTCGAGGGGGTGGGGACCCAGTACTTC
>TRBJ2-5|NA|TRBV28|NA
CASSRQTQETQYF
TGTGCCAGCTCCCGACAGACACAAGAGACCCAGTACTTC
>TRBJ1-3|NA|TRBV27|NA
CASSSRQATLSGNTIYF
TGTGCCAGCAGTTCCCGACAGGCGACCCTCTCTGGAAACACCATATATTTT
>TRBJ1-2|NA|TRBV9|TRBD1
CASSATGTANYGYTF
TGTGCCAGCAGCGCAACCGGGACAGCTAACTATGGCTACACCTTC
>TRBJ1-6|NA|TRBV18|NA
CASSGGFRNSPLHF
TGTGCCAGCTCCGGGGGATTCAGAAATTCACCCCTCCACTTT
>TRBJ2-1|NA|TRBV28|NA
CASSFGERNEQFF
TGTGCCAGCAGTTTCGGGGAAAGGAATGAGCAGTTCTTC
>TRBJ1-2|NA|TRBV24-1|TRBD1
CATSDWTGEVYAYGYTF
TGTGCCACCAGCGATTGGACAGGGGAGGTGTACGCCTATGGCTACACCTTC
>TRBJ2-2|NA|TRBV7-2|TRBD2
CASSSTSGAQVRELFF
TGTGCCAGCAGCTCGACTAGCGGGGCCCAGGTGCGGGAGCTGTTTTTT
>TRBJ2-1|NA|TRBV9|NA
CASSVEGGPYNEQFF
TGTGCCAGCAGCGTAGAGGGGGGGCCTTACAATGAGCAGTTCTTC
>TRBJ1-2|NA|TRBV14|NA
CASSQGQIGYTF
TGTGCCAGCAGCCAAGGACAGATTGGCTACACCTTC
>TRBJ2-7|NA|TRBV9|TRBD1
CASSALQGEQYF
TGTGCCAGCAGCGCCCTACAGGGGGAGCAGTACTTC
>TRBJ1-2|NA|TRBV2|TRBD1
CASRDWTGGNYGYTF
TGTGCCAGCAGGGACTGGACAGGGGGGAACTATGGCTACACCTTC
>TRBJ1-1|NA|TRBV5-5|NA
CASSSSPGQMNTEAFF
TGTGCCAGCAGCTCCTCCCCGGGACAAATGAACACTGAAGCTTTCTTT
>TRBJ2-5|once|TRBV9|NA
CASSGELQTQYF
TGTGCCAGCAGCGGGGAGCTTCAGACCCAGTACTTC
>TRBJ1-6|NA|TRBV7-9|NA
CASSPDRPGSNSPLHF
TGTGCCAGCAGCCCTGACAGGCCCGGGTCTAATTCACCCCTCCACTTT
>TRBJ1-1|NA|TRBV7-3|NA
CASSPTGVNTEAFF
TGTGCCAGCAGCCCCACCGGGGTGAACACTGAAGCTTTCTTT
>TRBJ2-1|NA|TRBV6-2/TRBV6-3|NA
CASSYPGGVEHNEQFF
TGTGCCAGCAGTTACCCCGGCGGAGTGGAACACAATGAGCAGTTCTTC
>TRBJ1-1|few|TRBV7-9|NA
CASSLGAGRPEAFF
TGTGCCAGCAGCCTAGGGGCGGGGAGGCCTGAAGCTTTCTTT
>TRBJ2-7|NA|TRBV28|TRBD1
CASSPGTELYEQYF
TGTGCCAGCAGTCCCGGGACAGAGCTTTACGAGCAGTACTTC
>TRBJ2-1|NA|TRBV7-9|NA
CASSLGGTADEQFF
TGTGCCAGCAGCTTAGGCGGGACAGCCGATGAGCAGTTCTTC
>TRBJ1-1|NA|TRBV1|NA
CTSSQDSGGTNTEAFF
TGCACCAGCAGCCAAGACTCAGGGGGGACGAACACTGAAGCTTTCTTT
>TRBJ2-5|NA|TRBV4-3|TRBD2
CASSQVLAGGTTGTQYF
TGCGCCAGCAGCCAAGTTTTAGCGGGGGGAACAACTGGGACCCAGTACTTC